The clone carrying this T cell receptor beta chain has a single count. These data originate in a study of blood T cell repertoires in COVID-19. Authors' methods: Amplification with reference gene primers provided the estimates of nucleated cell counts. Only in-frame clones appear in the TCRdb table, and some are missing; sequencing was by immunoSEQ multiplex PCR. For V, J and clone size, that table is used; D and trimming come from the DNA. The table has roughly 200,000 clones, approximately 88% seen once. The sequence derives from a woman in her thirties or forties with COVID-19, enrolled during active disease. Sequenced material: peripheral blood.

CDR3 in DNA: TGTGCCAGCAGCGGGGGAGGGCAGTACTTC. Translated: CASSGGGQYF. The chain links TRBV9 to TRBJ2-7, with a weak D call TRBD2 (6 bases). Trimming stripped 3 bases from V and 9 bases from J, with 7 bases between. This CDR3 has 10 amino acids. The germline gives CDR1 SGDLS, CDR2 YYNGEE. The full variable domain, with the rest looked up from reference TRBV9 and TRBJ2-7, is DSGVTQTPKHLITATGQRVTLRCSPRSGDLSVYWYQQSLDQGLQFLIQYYNGEERAKGNILERFSAQQFPDLHSELNLSSLELGDSALYFCASSGGGQYFGPGTRLTVT.